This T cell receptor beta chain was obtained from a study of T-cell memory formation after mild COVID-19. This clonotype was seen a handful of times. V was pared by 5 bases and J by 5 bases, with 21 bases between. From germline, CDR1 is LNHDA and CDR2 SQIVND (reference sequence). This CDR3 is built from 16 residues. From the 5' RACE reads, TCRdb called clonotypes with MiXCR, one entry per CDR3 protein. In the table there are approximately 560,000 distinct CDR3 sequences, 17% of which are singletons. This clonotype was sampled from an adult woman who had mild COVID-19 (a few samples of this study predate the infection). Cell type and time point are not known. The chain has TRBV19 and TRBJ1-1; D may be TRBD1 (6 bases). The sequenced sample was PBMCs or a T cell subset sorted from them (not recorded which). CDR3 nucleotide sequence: TGTGCCAGTAGTTCCCGAGCTACAGGGAAGCGGACTGAAGCTTTCTTT. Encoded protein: CASSSRATGKRTEAFF.